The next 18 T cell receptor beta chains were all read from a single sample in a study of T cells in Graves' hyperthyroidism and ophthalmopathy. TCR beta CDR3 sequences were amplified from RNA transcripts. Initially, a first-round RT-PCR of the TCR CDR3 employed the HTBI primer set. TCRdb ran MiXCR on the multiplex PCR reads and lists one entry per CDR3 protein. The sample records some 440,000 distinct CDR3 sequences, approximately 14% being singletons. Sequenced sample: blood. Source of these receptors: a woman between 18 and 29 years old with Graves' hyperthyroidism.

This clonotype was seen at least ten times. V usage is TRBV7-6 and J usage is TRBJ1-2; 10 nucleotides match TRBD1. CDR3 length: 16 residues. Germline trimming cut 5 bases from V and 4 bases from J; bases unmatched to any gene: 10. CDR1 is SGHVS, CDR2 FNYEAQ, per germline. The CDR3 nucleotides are TGTGCCAGCAGCCTACGGACAGGGGGTGACTCCTATGGCTACACCTTC. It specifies CASSLRTGGDSYGYTF.

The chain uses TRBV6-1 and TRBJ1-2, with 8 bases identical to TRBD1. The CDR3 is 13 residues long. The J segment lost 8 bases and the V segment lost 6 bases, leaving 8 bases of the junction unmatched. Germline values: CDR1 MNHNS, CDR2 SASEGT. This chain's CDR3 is CASRGDRQGGYTF. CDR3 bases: TGTGCCAGCAGGGGGGACAGGCAAGGGGGCTACACCTTC.

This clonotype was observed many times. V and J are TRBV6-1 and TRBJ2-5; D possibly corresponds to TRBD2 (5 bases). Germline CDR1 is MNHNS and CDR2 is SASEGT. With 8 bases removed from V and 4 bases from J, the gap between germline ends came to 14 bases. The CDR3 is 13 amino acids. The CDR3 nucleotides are TGTGCCAGCTCTCCCACGGCGGGAGAGACCCAGTACTTC. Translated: CASSPTAGETQYF.

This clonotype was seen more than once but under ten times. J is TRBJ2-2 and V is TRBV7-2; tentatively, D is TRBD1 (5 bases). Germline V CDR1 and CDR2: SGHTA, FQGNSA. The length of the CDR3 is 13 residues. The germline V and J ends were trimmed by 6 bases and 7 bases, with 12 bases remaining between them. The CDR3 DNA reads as TGTGCCAGCAGAGGGCAGGGTAACGGGGAGCTGTTTTTT. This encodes CASRGQGNGELFF.

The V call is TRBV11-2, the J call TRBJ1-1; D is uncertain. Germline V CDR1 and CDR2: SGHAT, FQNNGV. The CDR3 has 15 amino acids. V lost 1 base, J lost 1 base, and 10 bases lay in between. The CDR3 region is CASSLGRRPNTEAFF. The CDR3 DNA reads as TGTGCCAGCAGCTTAGGACGGAGACCGAACACTGAAGCTTTCTTT.

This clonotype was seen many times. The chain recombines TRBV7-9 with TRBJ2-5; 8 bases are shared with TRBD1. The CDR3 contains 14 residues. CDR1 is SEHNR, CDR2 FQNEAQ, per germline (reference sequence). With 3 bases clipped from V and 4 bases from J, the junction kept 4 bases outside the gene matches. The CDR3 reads CASSFRTGSETQYF. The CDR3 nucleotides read TGTGCCAGCAGCTTCCGGACAGGGTCAGAGACCCAGTACTTC.

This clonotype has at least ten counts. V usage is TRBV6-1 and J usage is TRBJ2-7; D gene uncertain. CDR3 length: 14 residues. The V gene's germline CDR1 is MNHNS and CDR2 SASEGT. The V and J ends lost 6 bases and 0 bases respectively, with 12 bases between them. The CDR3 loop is CASRSQQSSYEQYF. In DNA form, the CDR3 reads TGTGCCAGCAGAAGCCAACAGAGCTCCTACGAGCAGTACTTC.

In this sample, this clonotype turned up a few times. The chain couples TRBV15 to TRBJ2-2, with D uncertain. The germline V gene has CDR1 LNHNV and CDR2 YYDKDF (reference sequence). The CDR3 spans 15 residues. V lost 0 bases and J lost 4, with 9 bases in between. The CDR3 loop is CATSRDETATGELFF. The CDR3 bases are TGTGCCACCAGCAGAGATGAAACAGCCACCGGGGAGCTGTTTTTT.

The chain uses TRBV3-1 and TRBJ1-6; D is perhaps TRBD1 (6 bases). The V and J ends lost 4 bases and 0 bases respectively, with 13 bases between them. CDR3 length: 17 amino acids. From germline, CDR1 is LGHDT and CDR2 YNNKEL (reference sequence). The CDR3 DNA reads TGTGCCAGCAGCCGCGGACAGTTGGGCTCCTATAATTCACCCCTCCACTTT. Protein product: CASSRGQLGSYNSPLHF.

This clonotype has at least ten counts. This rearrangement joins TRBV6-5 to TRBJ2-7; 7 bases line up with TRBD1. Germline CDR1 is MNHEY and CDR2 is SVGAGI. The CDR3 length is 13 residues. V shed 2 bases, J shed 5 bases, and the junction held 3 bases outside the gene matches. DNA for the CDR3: TGTGCCAGCAGTTACGACACAGGGGACGAGCAGTACTTC. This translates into CASSYDTGDEQYF.

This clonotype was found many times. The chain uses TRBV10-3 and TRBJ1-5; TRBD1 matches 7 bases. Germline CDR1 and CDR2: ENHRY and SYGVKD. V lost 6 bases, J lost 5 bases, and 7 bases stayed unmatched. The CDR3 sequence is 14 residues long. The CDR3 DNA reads TGTGCCATCAGGGCGACAGGGTCTCATCAGCCCCAGCATTTT. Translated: CAIRATGSHQPQHF.

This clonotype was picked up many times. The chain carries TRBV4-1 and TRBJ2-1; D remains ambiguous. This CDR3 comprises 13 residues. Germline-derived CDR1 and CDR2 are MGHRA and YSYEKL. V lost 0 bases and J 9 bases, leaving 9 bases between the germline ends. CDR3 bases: TGCGCCAGCAGCCAAGAAGTTGACCGTGAGCAGTTCTTC. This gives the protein CASSQEVDREQFF.

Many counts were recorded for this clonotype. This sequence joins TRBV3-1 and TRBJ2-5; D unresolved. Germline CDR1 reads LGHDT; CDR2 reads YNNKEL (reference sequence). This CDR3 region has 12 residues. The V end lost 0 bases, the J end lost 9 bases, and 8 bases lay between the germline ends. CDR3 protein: CASSQDSRAQYF. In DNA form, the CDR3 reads TGTGCCAGCAGCCAAGATAGTAGGGCCCAGTACTTC.

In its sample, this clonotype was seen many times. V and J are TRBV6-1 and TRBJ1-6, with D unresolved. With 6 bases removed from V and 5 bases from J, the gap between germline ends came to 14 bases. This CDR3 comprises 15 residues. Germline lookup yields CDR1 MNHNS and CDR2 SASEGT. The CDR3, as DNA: TGTGCCAGCAGGGTTGGGGTGGCCGATAATTCACCCCTCCACTTT. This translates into CASRVGVADNSPLHF.

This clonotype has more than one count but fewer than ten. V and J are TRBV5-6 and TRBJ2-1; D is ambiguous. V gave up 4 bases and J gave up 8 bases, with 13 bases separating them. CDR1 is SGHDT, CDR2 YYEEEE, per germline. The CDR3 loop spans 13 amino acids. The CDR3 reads CASSRRPSHEQFF. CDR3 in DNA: TGTGCCAGCAGCCGTCGACCCTCCCATGAGCAGTTCTTC.

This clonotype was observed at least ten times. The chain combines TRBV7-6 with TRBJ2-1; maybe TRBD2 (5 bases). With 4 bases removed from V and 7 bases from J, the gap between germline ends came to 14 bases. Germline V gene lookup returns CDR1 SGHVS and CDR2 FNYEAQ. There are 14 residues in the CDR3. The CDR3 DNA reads TGTGCCAGCAGCTCTCTGACGGGGTTGAATGAGCAGTTCTTC. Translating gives CASSSLTGLNEQFF.

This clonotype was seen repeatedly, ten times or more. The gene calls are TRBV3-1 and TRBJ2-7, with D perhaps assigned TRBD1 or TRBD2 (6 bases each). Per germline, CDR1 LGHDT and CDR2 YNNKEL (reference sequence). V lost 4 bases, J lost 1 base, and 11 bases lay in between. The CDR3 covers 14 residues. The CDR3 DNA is TGTGCCAGCAGCCGGGGGGCCCATTCCTACGAGCAGTACTTC. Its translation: CASSRGAHSYEQYF.

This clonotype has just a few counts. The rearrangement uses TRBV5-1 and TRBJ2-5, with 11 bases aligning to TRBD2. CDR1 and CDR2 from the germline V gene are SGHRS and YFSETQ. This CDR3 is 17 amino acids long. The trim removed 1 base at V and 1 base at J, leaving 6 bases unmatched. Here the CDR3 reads CASSLSGLAALQETQYF. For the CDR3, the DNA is TGCGCCAGCAGCTTGTCGGGACTAGCGGCCCTCCAAGAGACCCAGTACTTC. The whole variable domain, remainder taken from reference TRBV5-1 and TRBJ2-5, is KAGVTQTPRYLIKTRGQQVTLSCSPISGHRSVSWYQQTPGQGLQFLFEYFSETQRNKGNFPGRFSGRQFSNSRSEMNVSTLELGDSALYLCASSLSGLAALQETQYFGPGTRLLVL.